This T cell receptor beta chain was obtained from a study of beta chain features in type 1 diabetes. Whole-study findings and limits: The naive, central memory and Treg TCRB repertoires showed an apparent similarity that was greater among patients than among healthy donors. Across all four CD4+ subsets, people with type 1 diabetes showed modestly shorter TCRB CDR3s. Among type 1 diabetes patients, VDJ junctions had fewer insertions and more deletions.

Germline values: CDR1 KGHSH, CDR2 LQKENI. This CDR3 has 15 amino acids. Trimming cost V 3 bases and J 8 bases, with 19 bases left between them. Points on this clone: Its antigen remains unknown.

Based on CD45RO/CCR7/CD25/CD127/CD95/CD27, CD4+ regulatory, stem cell-like memory, naive and central memory cells were sorted. Every isolated RNA sample was fully reverse transcribed, so sequencing captured expressed TCRB transcripts. The average output of naive, central memory and regulatory T cell samples was roughly 3.6 million reads. Sequencing was performed with immunoSEQ multiplex PCR; in TCRdb, only in-frame clones are kept and a portion is missing. This sample carries 640,000 or so clones, under 15% of them seen once, and the ten largest clones take less than 0.025%. Specimen: naive CD4+ T cells from blood. The J gene is TRBJ1-1, the V gene TRBV18; no reliable D call. The sequence derives from a man aged 18 to 29 with type 1 diabetes. Here the CDR3 DNA reads TGTGCCAGCTCACCGATCCCGACTGGGCTATCGGAAGCTTTCTTT. Its protein is CASSPIPTGLSEAFF.